These 5 T cell receptor beta chains came from one sample sequenced in a study of shared clonotypes between healthy human individuals. Naive CD8 isolation took CD45RO-negative cells positively selected for CCR7 and excluded terminally differentiated effector memory CD45RA+ cells. Profiling relied on immunoSEQ multiplex PCR, and the TCRdb table lists in-frame clones only, not all of them. Among around 2,000,000 clones listed, around 96% were seen once. The sequencing input was naive CD8+ T cells sorted from blood. These TCRs come from a man between 18 and 35 years old in good health.

The chain recombines TRBV2 with TRBJ2-7; TRBD2 matches at 11 bases. This CDR3 has 17 amino acids. J lost 5 bases, V lost 1 base, and 10 bases had no gene match. Germline V gene sequence: CDR1 SNHLY, CDR2 FYNNEI. For the CDR3, the DNA is TGTGCCAGCAGTGAAGGTAGCGGGGGGGCGGTTAGCGACGAGCAGTACTTC. Its protein is CASSEGSGGAVSDEQYF.

The rearrangement links TRBV2 to TRBJ2-5, with D unresolved. This CDR3 contains 17 residues. Germline CDR1 reads SNHLY; CDR2 reads FYNNEI. The germline V and J ends were trimmed by 2 bases and 1 base, with 17 bases remaining between them. DNA of the CDR3: TGTGCCAGCAGTGAATTCCGTAGGATTAACCGCCAAGAGACCCAGTACTTC. It specifies CASSEFRRINRQETQYF.

This clone was recorded once. J is TRBJ2-7 and V is TRBV7-9; TRBD1 aligns across 8 bases. The CDR3 spans 13 residues. Trimming at V came to 11 bases and at J to 0 bases, leaving 6 bases not matched to a gene. In germline, CDR1 is SEHNR, CDR2 FQNEAQ (reference sequence). This CDR3 reads CAGRTGSSYEQYF. As DNA, the CDR3 is TGTGCCGGGCGGACAGGGAGCTCCTACGAGCAGTACTTC.

With regard to this clone: This sample also contains other DNA sequences that code for the same CDR3. The chain recombines TRBV27 with TRBJ1-5; a possible D gene is TRBD1 (6 bases). Trimming took off 5 bases at V and 1 base at J, with 15 bases between the two ends. Germline V lookup: CDR1 MNHEY, CDR2 SMNVEV (reference sequence). The CDR3 runs 16 residues. The CDR3 reads CASSPSSGESNQPQHF. The DNA for the CDR3 is TGTGCCAGCAGTCCCAGTTCAGGGGAGAGCAATCAGCCCCAGCATTTT.

On this clone: Other nucleotide sequences in the sample specify the same CDR3. The chain recombines TRBV19 with TRBJ2-7; D is ambiguous. V lost 3 bases and J 1 base, leaving 7 bases between the germline ends. This CDR3 is 13 amino acids long. CDR1 is LNHDA, CDR2 SQIVND, per germline (reference sequence). The CDR3 region is CASSMAESYEQYF. The CDR3 region has the DNA TGTGCCAGTAGTATGGCAGAATCCTACGAGCAGTACTTC.